This record covers a single TCR beta chain. No antigen is known for it. Sequenced material consisted of expressed TCRB transcripts (all of the isolated RNA was reverse transcribed). Clones were sequenced by immunoSEQ multiplex PCR, and TCRdb holds only the in-frame ones, with some missing. The sample gives around 300,000 clones, 14% of which show up once; roughly 6.7% is in the top ten. The data were taken from a study of beta chain features in type 1 diabetes. Across the study: The study examined about 110,000,000 sorted cells across all samples.

Broader study findings: Any HLA type influence on TCRB rearrangement was left unresolved here. Shorter TCRB CDR3s, moderately but significantly so, were found in Type 1 diabetes patients in all four CD4+ subsets.

Researchers reported sorting CD4+ naive, central memory, regulatory and stem cell-like memory cells via CD45RO/CCR7/CD25/CD127/CD95/CD27. The sequenced sample consisted of central memory CD4+ T cells from blood. The source of this sequence is a man aged 30 to 45 in good health.

CDR3 nucleotide sequence: TGCGCCAGCAGCGGGGGACAGGGCCTCTCCTACGAGCAGTACTTC. Translating gives CASSGGQGLSYEQYF. The chain recombines TRBV5-1 with TRBJ2-7; 9 bases align to TRBD1. The V gene's germline CDR1 is SGHRS and CDR2 YFSETQ. The CDR3 length is 15 residues. V lost 4 bases to trimming and J lost 0 bases; unmatched junction nucleotides: 5. Full variable domain (missing parts from reference TRBV5-1 and TRBJ2-7): KAGVTQTPRYLIKTRGQQVTLSCSPISGHRSVSWYQQTPGQGLQFLFEYFSETQRNKGNFPGRFSGRQFSNSRSEMNVSTLELGDSALYLCASSGGQGLSYEQYFGPGTRLTVT.